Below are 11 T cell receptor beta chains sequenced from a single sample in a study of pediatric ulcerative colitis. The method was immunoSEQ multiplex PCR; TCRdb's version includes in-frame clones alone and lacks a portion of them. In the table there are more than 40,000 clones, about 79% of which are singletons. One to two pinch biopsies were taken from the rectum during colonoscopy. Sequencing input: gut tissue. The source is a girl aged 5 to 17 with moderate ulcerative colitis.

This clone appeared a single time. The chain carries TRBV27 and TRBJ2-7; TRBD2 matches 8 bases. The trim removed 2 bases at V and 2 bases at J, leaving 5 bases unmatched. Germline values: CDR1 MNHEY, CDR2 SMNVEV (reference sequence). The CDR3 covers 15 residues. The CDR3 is CASSLIAGGPYEQYF. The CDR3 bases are TGTGCCAGCAGTTTAATCGCGGGGGGTCCCTACGAGCAGTACTTC.

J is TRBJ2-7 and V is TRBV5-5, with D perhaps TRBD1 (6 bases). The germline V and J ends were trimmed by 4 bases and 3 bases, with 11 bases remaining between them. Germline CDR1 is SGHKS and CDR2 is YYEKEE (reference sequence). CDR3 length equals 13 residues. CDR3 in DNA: TGTGCCAGCAGCCGACAGGCGAGCTACGAGCAGTACTTC. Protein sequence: CASSRQASYEQYF. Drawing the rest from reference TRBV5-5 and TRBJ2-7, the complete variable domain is DAGVTQSPTHLIKTRGQQVTLRCSPISGHKSVSWYQQVLGQGPQFIFQYYEKEERGRGNFPDRFSARQFPNYSSELNVNALLLGDSALYLCASSRQASYEQYFGPGTRLTVT.

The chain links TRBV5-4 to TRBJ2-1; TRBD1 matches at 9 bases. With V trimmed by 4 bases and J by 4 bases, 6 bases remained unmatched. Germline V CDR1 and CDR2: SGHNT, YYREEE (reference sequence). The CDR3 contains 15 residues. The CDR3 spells CASSPRTGVYNEQFF. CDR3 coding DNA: TGTGCCAGCAGCCCTCGGACAGGGGTTTACAATGAGCAGTTCTTC.

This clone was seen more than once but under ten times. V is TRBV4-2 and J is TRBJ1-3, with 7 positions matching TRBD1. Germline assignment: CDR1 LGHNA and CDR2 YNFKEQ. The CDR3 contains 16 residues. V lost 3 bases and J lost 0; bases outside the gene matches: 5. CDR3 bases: TGTGCCAGCAGCCAGGAGGACAGGCTCTCTGGAAACACCATATATTTT. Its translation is CASSQEDRLSGNTIYF.

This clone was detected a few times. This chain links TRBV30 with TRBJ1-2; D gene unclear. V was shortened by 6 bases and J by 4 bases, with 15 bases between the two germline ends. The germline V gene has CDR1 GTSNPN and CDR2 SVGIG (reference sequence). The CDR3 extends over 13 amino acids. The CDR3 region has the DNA TGTGCCTGCCGATCCTCCGGCACCTATGGCTACACCTTC. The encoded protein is CACRSSGTYGYTF. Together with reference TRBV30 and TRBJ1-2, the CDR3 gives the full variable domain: SQTIHQWPATLVQPVGSPLSLECTVEGTSNPNLYWYRQAAGRGLQLLFYSVGIGQISSEVPQNLSASRPQDRQFILSSKKLLLSDSGFYLCACRSSGTYGYTFGSGTRLTVV.

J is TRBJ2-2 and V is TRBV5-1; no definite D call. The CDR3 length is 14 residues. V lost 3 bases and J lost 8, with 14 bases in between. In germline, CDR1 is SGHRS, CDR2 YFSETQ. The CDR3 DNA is TGCGCCAGCAGCTCCCATACGGACGAGGGGGAGCTGTTTTTT. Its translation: CASSSHTDEGELFF.

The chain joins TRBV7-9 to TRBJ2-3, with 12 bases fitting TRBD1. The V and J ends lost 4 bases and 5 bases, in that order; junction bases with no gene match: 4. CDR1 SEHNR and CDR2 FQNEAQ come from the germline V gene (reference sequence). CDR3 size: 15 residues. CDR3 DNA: TGTGCCAGCAGCTCGAGGGACAGGGGGCAAGATACGCAGTATTTT. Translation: CASSSRDRGQDTQYF.

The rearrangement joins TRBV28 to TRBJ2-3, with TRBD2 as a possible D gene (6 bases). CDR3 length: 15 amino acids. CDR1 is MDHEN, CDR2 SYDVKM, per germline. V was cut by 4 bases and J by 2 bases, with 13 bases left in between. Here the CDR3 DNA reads TGTGCCAGCAGTTCCCCATCGGGACTCACAGATACGCAGTATTTT. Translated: CASSSPSGLTDTQYF.

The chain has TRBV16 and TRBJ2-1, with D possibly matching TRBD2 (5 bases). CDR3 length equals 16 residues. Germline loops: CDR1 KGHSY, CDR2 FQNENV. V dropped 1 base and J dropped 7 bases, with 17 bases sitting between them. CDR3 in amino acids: CASSQLVRGSENEQFF. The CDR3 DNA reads TGTGCCAGCAGCCAATTGGTTCGGGGTTCCGAGAATGAGCAGTTCTTC. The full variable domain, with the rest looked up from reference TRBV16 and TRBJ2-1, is GEEVAQTPKHLVRGEGQKAKLYCAPIKGHSYVFWYQQVLKNEFKFLISFQNENVFDETGMPKERFSAKCLPNSPCSLEIQATKLEDSAVYFCASSQLVRGSENEQFFGPGTRLTVL.

The CDR3 spells CASSYGTDEQYF. The CDR3 DNA reads TGTGCCAGCAGTTACGGAACGGACGAGCAGTACTTC. The gene calls are TRBV6-6 and TRBJ2-7, with D unresolved. The V gene's germline CDR1 is MNHNY and CDR2 SVGAGI (reference sequence). The CDR3 totals 12 residues. Between the trimmed V and J ends, which lost 2 bases and 5 bases, there was a span of 7 bases.

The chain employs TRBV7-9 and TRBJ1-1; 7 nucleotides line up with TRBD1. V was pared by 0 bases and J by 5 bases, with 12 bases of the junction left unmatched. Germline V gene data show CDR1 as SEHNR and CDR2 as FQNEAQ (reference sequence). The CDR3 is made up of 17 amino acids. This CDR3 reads CASSLAWAGGKSTEAFF. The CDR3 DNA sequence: TGTGCCAGCAGCTTAGCGTGGGCAGGGGGTAAATCTACTGAAGCTTTCTTT.